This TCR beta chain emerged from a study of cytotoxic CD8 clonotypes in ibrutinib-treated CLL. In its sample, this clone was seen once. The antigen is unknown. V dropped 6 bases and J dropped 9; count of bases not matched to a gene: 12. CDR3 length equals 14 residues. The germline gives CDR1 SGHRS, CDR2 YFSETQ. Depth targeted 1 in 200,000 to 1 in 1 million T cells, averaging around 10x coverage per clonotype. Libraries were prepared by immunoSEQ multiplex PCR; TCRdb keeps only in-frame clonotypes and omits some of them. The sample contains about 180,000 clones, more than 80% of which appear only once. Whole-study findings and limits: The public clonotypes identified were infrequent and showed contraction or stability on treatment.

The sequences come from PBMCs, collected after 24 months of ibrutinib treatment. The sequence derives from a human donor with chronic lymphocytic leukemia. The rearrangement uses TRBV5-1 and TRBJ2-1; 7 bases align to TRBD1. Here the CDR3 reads CASMVSQGVSEQFF. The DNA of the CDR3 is TGCGCCAGCATGGTGAGCCAGGGGGTGAGTGAGCAGTTCTTC.